The clone carrying this TCR beta chain was recorded a few times. The CDR3 carries no conserved terminal phenylalanine or tryptophan, so it likely arises from a read error. Via MiXCR, TCRdb re-called the PCR reads. The sample includes around 16,000 clones, about 23% seen only once; the top ten take about 10%. V gave up 6 bases and J gave up 5 bases, with 8 bases separating them. From germline, CDR1 is SNHLY and CDR2 FYNNEI. There are 11 residues in the CDR3. This sample is part of a study of metastatic and nonmetastatic thyroid tumors. The entire patient cohort was treatment-naive prior to thyroid surgery.

Sequenced material: adjacent normal tissue. This clonotype originated in a female donor with papillary thyroid cancer or a benign thyroid nodule (not recorded which). Some clones in this sample may be carry-over from other donors' samples. The gene calls are TRBV2 and TRBJ2-7; no firm D call. For the CDR3, the DNA is TGTGCCAGCAGGATAGGCCACGAGCAGTACTCC. This translates into CASRIGHEQYS.